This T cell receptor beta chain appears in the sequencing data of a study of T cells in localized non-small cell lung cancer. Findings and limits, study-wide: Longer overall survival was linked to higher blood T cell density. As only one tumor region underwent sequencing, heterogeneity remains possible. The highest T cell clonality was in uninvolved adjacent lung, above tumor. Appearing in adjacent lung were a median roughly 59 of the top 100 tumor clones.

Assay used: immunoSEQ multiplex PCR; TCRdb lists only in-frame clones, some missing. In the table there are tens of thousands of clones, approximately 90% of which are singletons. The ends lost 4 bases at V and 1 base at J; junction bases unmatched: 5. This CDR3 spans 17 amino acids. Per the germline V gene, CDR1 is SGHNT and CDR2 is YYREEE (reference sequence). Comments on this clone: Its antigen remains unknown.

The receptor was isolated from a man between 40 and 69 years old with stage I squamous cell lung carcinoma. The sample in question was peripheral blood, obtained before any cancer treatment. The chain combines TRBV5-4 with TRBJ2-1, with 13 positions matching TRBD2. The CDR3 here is CASSGGTSGASYNEQFF. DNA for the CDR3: TGTGCCAGCAGCGGGGGGACTAGCGGGGCATCCTACAATGAGCAGTTCTTC.